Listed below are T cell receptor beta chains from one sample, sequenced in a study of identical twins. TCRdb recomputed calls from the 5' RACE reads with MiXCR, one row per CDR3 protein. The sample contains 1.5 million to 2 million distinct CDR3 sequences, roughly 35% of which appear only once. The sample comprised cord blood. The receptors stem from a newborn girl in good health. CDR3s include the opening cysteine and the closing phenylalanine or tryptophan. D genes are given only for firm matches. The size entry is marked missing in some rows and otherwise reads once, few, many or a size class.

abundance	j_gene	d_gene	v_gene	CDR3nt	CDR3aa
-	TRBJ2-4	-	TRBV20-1	TGCAGTGCTGATTGGGTTTACGGCAAAAACATTCAGTACTTC	CSADWVYGKNIQYF
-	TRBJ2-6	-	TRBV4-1	TGCGCCAGCAGCCATCTCAGGGATCTCTCTGGGGCCAACGTCCTGACTTTC	CASSHLRDLSGANVLTF
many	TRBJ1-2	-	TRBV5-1	TGCGCCAGCAGCTTGGTGGGGACGGCTAACTATGGCTACACCTTC	CASSLVGTANYGYTF
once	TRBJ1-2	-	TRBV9	TGTGCCAGCAGCGTTGCTCACTGGAACTATGGCTACACCTTC	CASSVAHWNYGYTF
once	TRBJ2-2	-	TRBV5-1	TGCGCCAGCAGCCACGACTCTGGGCTGGCGCTGAACACCGGGGAGCTGTTTTTT	CASSHDSGLALNTGELFF
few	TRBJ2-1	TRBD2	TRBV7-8	TGTGCCAGCAGCGCCGGGACTAGCGGGGGTCAGAATGAGCAGTTCTTC	CASSAGTSGGQNEQFF
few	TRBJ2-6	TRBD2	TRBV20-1	TGCAGTGCTAGCACGCGGGGGGGCTCTGGGGCCAACGTCCTGACTTTC	CSASTRGGSGANVLTF
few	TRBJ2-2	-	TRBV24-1	TGTGCCACCAGTGATGATCCATCCGGGGAGCTGTTTTTT	CATSDDPSGELFF
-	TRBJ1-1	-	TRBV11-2	TGTGCCAGCAACCTAAGACGGGGCACACAGGGTCCGATGAACACTGAAGCTTTCTTT	CASNLRRGTQGPMNTEAFF
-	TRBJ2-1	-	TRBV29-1	TGCAGCGTTGACCAGTACAATGAGCAGTTCTTC	CSVDQYNEQFF
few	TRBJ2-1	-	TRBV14	TGTGCCAGCAGCCAAGGTTCTCGCGACATGAACAATGAGCAGTTCTTC	CASSQGSRDMNNEQFF
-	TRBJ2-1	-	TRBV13	TGTGCCAGCAGCTTCTACGGCGCGGCTGAGCAGTTCTTC	CASSFYGAAEQFF
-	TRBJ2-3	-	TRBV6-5	TGTGCCAGTCGATCGGGGGGCTTAGGAGATACGCAGTATTTT	CASRSGGLGDTQYF
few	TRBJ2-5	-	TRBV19	TGTGCCAGTAGTCCCCCAGGGAGGATTGAGACCCAGTACTTC	CASSPPGRIETQYF
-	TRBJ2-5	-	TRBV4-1	TGCGCCAGCAGCCAAGATTTGACTACTCGGGTGTACTTC	CASSQDLTTRVYF
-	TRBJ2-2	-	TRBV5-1	TGCGCCAGCAGCCCGATGGCCACCGGGGAGCTGTTTTTT	CASSPMATGELFF
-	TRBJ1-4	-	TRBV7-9	TGTGCCAGCAGCTTAGGAATTGCAACTAATGAAAAACTGTTTTTT	CASSLGIATNEKLFF
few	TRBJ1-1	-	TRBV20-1	TGCAGTGCTAGAGATCGGATGACCACTGAAGCTTTCTTT	CSARDRMTTEAFF
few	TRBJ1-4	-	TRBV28	TGTGCCAGCAGTCTTTTGTCAGTCGGTGAAAAACTGTTTTTT	CASSLLSVGEKLFF
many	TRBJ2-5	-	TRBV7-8	TGTGCCAGCTCTGTTTATCAGGAGACCCAGTACTTC	CASSVYQETQYF
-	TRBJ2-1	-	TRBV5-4	TGTGCCAGCAGCTTAAAGCTTGCCGGGAAAGAGACCCAGTTCTTC	CASSLKLAGKETQFF
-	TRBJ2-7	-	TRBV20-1	TGCAGTGCTAGAGGGGCGTGGGATGACCCCTACGAGCAGTACTTC	CSARGAWDDPYEQYF
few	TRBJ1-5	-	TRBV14	TGTGCCAGCAGCCAAGCCCTCAATCAGCCCCAGCATTTT	CASSQALNQPQHF
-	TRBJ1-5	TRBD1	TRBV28	TGTGCCTGCAGTCCCCGGACAGGGATGCATCAGCCCCAGCATTTT	CACSPRTGMHQPQHF
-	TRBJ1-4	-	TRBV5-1	TGCGCCAGCAGCGGTGTCCAGCCTAATGAAAAACTGTTTTTT	CASSGVQPNEKLFF
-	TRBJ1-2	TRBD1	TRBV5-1	TGCGCCAGCCCTCCTACAGGGGTTTCGGGGGGCTACACCTTC	CASPPTGVSGGYTF
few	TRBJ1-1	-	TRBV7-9	TGTGCCAGCAGCACCAAACAGGTACTAACCGAAGCTTTCTTT	CASSTKQVLTEAFF
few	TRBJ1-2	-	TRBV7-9	TGTGCCAGCTCCCTGAGTGCGAGGGGTGGAGGCTACACCTTC	CASSLSARGGGYTF
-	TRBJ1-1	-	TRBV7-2	TGTGCCAGCAGTGGAACAGGGATCTCAAACAGGGAAGCTTTCTTT	CASSGTGISNREAFF
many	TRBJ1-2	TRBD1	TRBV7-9	TGTGCCAGCAGCTTAGGACAGGGGAGCGGCTACACCTTC	CASSLGQGSGYTF
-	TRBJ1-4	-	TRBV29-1	TGCAGCGTTGAAGCCGGACTCAAACTGTTTTTT	CSVEAGLKLFF
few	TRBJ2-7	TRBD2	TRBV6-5	TGTGCCAGCAGTTACTCCTCTGGGACTAGCGGGAGGTCGTACGAGCAGTACTTC	CASSYSSGTSGRSYEQYF
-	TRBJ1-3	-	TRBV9	TGTGCCAGCAGCGGAAACTCTGGAAACACCATATATTTT	CASSGNSGNTIYF
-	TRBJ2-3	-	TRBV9	TGTGCCAGCAGCGTAGAGGGATTATCCGATACGCAGTATTTT	CASSVEGLSDTQYF
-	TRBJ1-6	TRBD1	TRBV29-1	TGCAGCGTTCGGGACAGGGGAGGGAATTCACCCCTCCACTTT	CSVRDRGGNSPLHF
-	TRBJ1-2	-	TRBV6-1	TGTGCCAGCAGTGAGGGGCACACCCGCTATGGCTACACCTTC	CASSEGHTRYGYTF
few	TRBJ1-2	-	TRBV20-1	TGCAGTGCTAGCAGGGTGGCCTATGGCTACACCTTC	CSASRVAYGYTF
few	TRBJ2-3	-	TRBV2	TGTGCCAGCAGTGACCTTCAGTTCGGGGCCTCGGCAGATACGCAGTATTTT	CASSDLQFGASADTQYF
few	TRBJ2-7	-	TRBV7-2	TGTGCCAGCAGCTTGGAGGGGGGCTACAATGAGCAGTACTTC	CASSLEGGYNEQYF
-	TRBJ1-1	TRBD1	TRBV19	TGTGCCAGTAGTATGTCGGACAGGGGGTGGCTGAACACTGAAGCTTTCTTT	CASSMSDRGWLNTEAFF
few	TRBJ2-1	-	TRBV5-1	TGCGCCAGCAGCTTGGGCCTCCTCTCCTACAATGAGCAGTTCTTC	CASSLGLLSYNEQFF
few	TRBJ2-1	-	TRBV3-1	TGTGCCAGCAGCCAAGGGGGTGGCGGGGGCCAATACAATGAGCAGTTCTTC	CASSQGGGGGQYNEQFF
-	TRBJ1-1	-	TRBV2	TGTGCCAGCAGACAGGGTTGGTCCACTGAAGCTTTCTTT	CASRQGWSTEAFF
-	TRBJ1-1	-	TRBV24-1	TGTGCCACCAGTGATTTAGGTCCCCCGTCGAACACTGAAGCTTTCTTT	CATSDLGPPSNTEAFF
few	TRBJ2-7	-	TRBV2	TGTGCCAGCATACGGGCCCCAGGCTACGAGCAGTACTTC	CASIRAPGYEQYF